This passage covers 19 T cell receptor beta chains from one sample sequenced in a study of cytomegalovirus exposure and HLA in healthy donors. The primer mix had 60 Vbeta and 13 Jbeta primers. Data came from immunoSEQ multiplex PCR; TCRdb stores just in-frame clones and leaves some out. The sample lists 150,000 to 200,000 clones, roughly 82% occurring once. Material: PBMCs. These receptors were collected from a man in his fifties or sixties in good health and CMV-seropositive.

The chain employs TRBV2 and TRBJ1-5, with TRBD1 as a possible D gene (6 bases). This CDR3 contains 14 residues. The germline gives CDR1 SNHLY, CDR2 FYNNEI. The V gene lost 3 bases and the J gene lost 7 bases, with 13 bases spanning the gap. CDR3 sequence (DNA): TGTGCCAGCAGTGATAACAGGGCAGACCAGCCCCAGCATTTT. It specifies CASSDNRADQPQHF.

The chain uses TRBV6-5 and TRBJ1-6; TRBD1 agrees at 8 bases. CDR1 and CDR2 from the germline V gene are MNHEY and SVGAGI. The CDR3 sequence is 13 residues long. Germline trimming cut 7 bases from V and 10 bases from J; bases unmatched to any gene: 6. The CDR3, as DNA: TGTGCCAGCACGGGGCAGGGGGCGTCACCCCTCCACTTT. Protein: CASTGQGASPLHF.

The rearrangement links TRBV6-6 to TRBJ2-1, with 9 bases that match TRBD2. Germline lookup yields CDR1 MNHNY and CDR2 SVGAGI (reference sequence). The CDR3 has 16 residues. V dropped 6 bases and J dropped 4; count of bases not matched to a gene: 10. Here the CDR3 DNA reads TGTGCCAGCAGCGGTGGCGGGAGGGCCGGTTACAATGAGCAGTTCTTC. It codes for CASSGGGRAGYNEQFF.

V and J are TRBV5-4 and TRBJ1-2; D not certain. V gave up 0 bases and J gave up 6 bases, with 12 bases separating them. Germline-derived CDR1 and CDR2 are SGHNT and YYREEE (reference sequence). The CDR3 consists of 14 residues. CDR3 nucleotides: TGTGCCAGCAGCTTGGCCGAGGCGATCGATGGCTACACCTTC. It is translated as CASSLAEAIDGYTF. Complete variable domain (other parts from reference TRBV5-4 and TRBJ1-2): ETGVTQSPTHLIKTRGQQVTLRCSSQSGHNTVSWYQQALGQGPQFIFQYYREEENGRGNFPPRFSGLQFPNYSSELNVNALELDDSALYLCASSLAEAIDGYTFGSGTRLTVV.

Details on this clone: Possible read error: a much larger clone is one base away. The CDR3 spells CASTFRDRENTEASF. The CDR3 bases are TGTGCCAGCACCTTCCGGGACAGGGAGAACACTGAAGCTTCCTTT. The J gene is TRBJ1-1, the V gene TRBV7-9, with 9 bases matching TRBD1. The CDR3 is made up of 15 amino acids. Germline assignment: CDR1 SEHNR and CDR2 FQNEAQ (reference sequence).

The rearrangement links TRBV4-1 to TRBJ1-5; the match to TRBD1 covers 11 bases. In germline, CDR1 is MGHRA, CDR2 YSYEKL. Trimming at V came to 1 base and at J to 6 bases, leaving 2 bases not matched to a gene. The CDR3 extends over 15 amino acids. CDR3 bases: TGCGCCAGCAGCCAAGTAGGGACAGGGGGTCAGCCCCAGCATTTT. It codes for CASSQVGTGGQPQHF.

CDR3 in DNA: TGTGCCAGCAGCGTATGGGACAGAGAGACCCAGTACTTC. As protein: CASSVWDRETQYF. The V call is TRBV9, the J call TRBJ2-5; 7 bases fit TRBD1. J gave up 4 bases and V 1 base, and 1 base lay outside the gene matches. Germline-derived CDR1 and CDR2 are SGDLS and YYNGEE. The CDR3 extends over 13 amino acids.

The J gene is TRBJ1-2, the V gene TRBV9, with TRBD1 as a possible D gene (6 bases). The CDR3 loop spans 12 amino acids. Per germline, CDR1 SGDLS and CDR2 YYNGEE. V was clipped by 7 bases and J by 8 bases, with 15 bases between them. CDR3 bases: TGTGCCAGCGGCAGGGGCTCCTGGGGCTACACCTTC. Translation: CASGRGSWGYTF.

This clone was recorded only once. CDR3 nucleotide sequence: TGCGCCAGCAGCTTGGGGACGACGGGGATCGGGGAGACCCAGTACTTC. As protein: CASSLGTTGIGETQYF. The chain employs TRBV5-1 and TRBJ2-5; maybe TRBD2 (5 bases). Germline loops: CDR1 SGHRS, CDR2 YFSETQ. V lost 0 bases to trimming and J lost 5 bases, with 17 bases between them. The CDR3 covers 16 residues.

Only a few counts were recorded for this clone. The rearrangement uses TRBV5-1 and TRBJ1-1; no definite D call. Germline loops: CDR1 SGHRS, CDR2 YFSETQ. The germline V and J ends were trimmed by 4 bases and 2 bases, with 9 bases remaining between them. The length of the CDR3 is 13 residues. CDR3 amino acids: CASSPAGNTEAFF. In nucleotides, the CDR3 is TGCGCCAGCAGCCCGGCGGGAAACACTGAAGCTTTCTTT.

The J gene is TRBJ1-4, the V gene TRBV2; possible D gene TRBD1, 6 bases. CDR3 length: 15 amino acids. From germline, CDR1 is SNHLY and CDR2 FYNNEI. Between the trimmed V and J ends, which lost 8 bases and 4 bases, there was a span of 17 bases. The CDR3 here is CASAKDRSYNEKLFF. DNA of the CDR3: TGTGCCAGCGCCAAAGACAGGTCCTATAATGAAAAACTGTTTTTT.

The chain is built from TRBV19 and TRBJ1-4, with 9 bases matching TRBD1. J lost 7 bases, V lost 3 bases, and 15 bases had no gene match. This CDR3 has 18 amino acids. Per the germline V gene, CDR1 is LNHDA and CDR2 is SQIVND (reference sequence). The CDR3 nucleotides read TGTGCCAGTAGTATTTCCGGGACAGGGCTCTTAAAAGGTGAAAAACTGTTTTTT. Its translation is CASSISGTGLLKGEKLFF.

The CDR3 sequence: CASSSWTGTSSPLHF. The DNA of the CDR3 is TGCGCCAGCAGTTCCTGGACAGGGACGAGTTCACCCCTCCACTTT. J is TRBJ1-6 and V is TRBV10-2; TRBD1 aligns across 8 bases. This CDR3 contains 15 residues. Germline CDR1 reads WSHSY; CDR2 reads SAAADI. V was pared by 5 bases and J by 9 bases, with 9 bases of the junction left unmatched.

V usage is TRBV11-2 and J usage is TRBJ1-2; D gene ambiguous. The V end lost 0 bases, the J end lost 6 bases, and 5 bases lay between the germline ends. CDR1 is SGHAT and CDR2 is FQNNGV in the germline V gene. The CDR3 totals 12 residues. The CDR3 coding sequence is TGTGCCAGCAGCTTAGAGGGAGATGGCTACACCTTC. Translating it yields CASSLEGDGYTF.

This clone was seen only a few times. The V call is TRBV5-5, the J call TRBJ2-7; D gene ambiguous. Germline V gives CDR1 SGHKS, CDR2 YYEKEE (reference sequence). V shed 0 bases and J shed 2 bases, with 9 bases lying between them. The CDR3 extends over 14 amino acids. Written as DNA, the CDR3 is TGTGCCAGCAGCTTGGCTCCTAGAACCTACGAGCAGTACTTC. As protein: CASSLAPRTYEQYF.

J is TRBJ1-4 and V is TRBV13; D possibly corresponds to TRBD1 (6 bases). V was cut by 5 bases and J by 8 bases, with 12 bases left in between. The CDR3 contains 13 residues. From germline, CDR1 is PRHDT and CDR2 FYEKMQ (reference sequence). For the CDR3, the DNA is TGTGCCAGCAGCACCCGACAGGTCGAAAAACTGTTTTTT. Protein product: CASSTRQVEKLFF.

The V gene is TRBV5-6, the J gene TRBJ2-5; 8 nucleotides agree with TRBD2. The closer fit of TRBJ2-7 to the DNA end suggests the J call may be wrong. The length of the CDR3 is 16 residues. Germline loops: CDR1 SGHDT, CDR2 YYEEEE. CDR3: CASSPERGNPPYEQYF. The CDR3 DNA reads as TGTGCCAGCAGCCCGGAGCGGGGGAACCCCCCTTACGAGCAGTACTTC.

This rearrangement joins TRBV19 to TRBJ2-2; 8 bases match TRBD1. J lost 6 bases, V lost 6 bases, and 15 bases had no gene match. This CDR3 is built from 17 residues. In germline, CDR1 is LNHDA, CDR2 SQIVND (reference sequence). The CDR3: CASRRADPGGMAGELFF. The DNA for the CDR3 is TGTGCCAGTAGACGAGCCGATCCAGGGGGCATGGCCGGGGAGCTGTTTTTT.

V and J are TRBV9 and TRBJ1-1; D is uncertain. The CDR3 is 16 amino acids. Germline V gives CDR1 SGDLS, CDR2 YYNGEE. V lost 0 bases and J 0 bases, leaving 12 bases between the germline ends. The DNA of the CDR3 is TGTGCCAGCAGCGTAGTGGGTGGGCAGCTGAACACTGAAGCTTTCTTT. Translated, it gives CASSVVGGQLNTEAFF.